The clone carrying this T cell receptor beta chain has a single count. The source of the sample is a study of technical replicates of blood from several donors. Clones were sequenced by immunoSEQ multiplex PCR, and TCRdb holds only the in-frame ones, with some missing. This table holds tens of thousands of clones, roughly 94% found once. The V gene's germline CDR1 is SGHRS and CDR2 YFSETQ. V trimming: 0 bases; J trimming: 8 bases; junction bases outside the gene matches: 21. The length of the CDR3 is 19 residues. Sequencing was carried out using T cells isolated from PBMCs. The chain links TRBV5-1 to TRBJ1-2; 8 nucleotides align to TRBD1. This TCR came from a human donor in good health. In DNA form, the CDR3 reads TGCGCCAGCAGCTTGGGCTCAGGGACAGGCTATGGCCCCGGAGGGGGCTACACCTTC. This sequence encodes CASSLGSGTGYGPGGGYTF.